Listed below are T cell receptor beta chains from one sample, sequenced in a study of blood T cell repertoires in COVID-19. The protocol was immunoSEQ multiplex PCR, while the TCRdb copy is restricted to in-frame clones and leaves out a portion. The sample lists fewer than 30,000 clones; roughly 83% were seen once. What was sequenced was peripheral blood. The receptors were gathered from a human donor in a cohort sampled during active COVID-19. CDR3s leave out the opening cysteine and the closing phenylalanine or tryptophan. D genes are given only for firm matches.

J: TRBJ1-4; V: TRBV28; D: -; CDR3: ASSLGGASNEKLF
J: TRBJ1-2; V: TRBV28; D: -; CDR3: ASRPGGYGYT
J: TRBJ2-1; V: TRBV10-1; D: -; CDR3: ASMGDGFSEQF
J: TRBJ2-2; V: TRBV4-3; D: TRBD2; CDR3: ASSQVGEVGLAGANGELF
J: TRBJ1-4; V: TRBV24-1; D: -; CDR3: ATSTTSNNLF
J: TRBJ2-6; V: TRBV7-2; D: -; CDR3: ASSFPGGANVLT
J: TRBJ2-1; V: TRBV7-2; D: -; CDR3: ASSRGLGDEQF
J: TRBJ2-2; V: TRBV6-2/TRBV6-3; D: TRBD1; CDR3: ASSRGQGSGELF
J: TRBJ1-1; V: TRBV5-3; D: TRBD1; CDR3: ARSFTGDTEAF
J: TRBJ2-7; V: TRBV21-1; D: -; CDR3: ADKTLNEQY
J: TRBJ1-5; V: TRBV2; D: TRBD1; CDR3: ASSLTAGGRQPQH
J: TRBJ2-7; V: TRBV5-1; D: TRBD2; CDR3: ASSLAWTSYEQY
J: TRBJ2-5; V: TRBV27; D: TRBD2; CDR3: ASSLLTSGGAGGETQY
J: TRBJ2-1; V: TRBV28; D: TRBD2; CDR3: ASSLPTSVSEQF
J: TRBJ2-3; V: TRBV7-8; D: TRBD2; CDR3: ASSGRGLAGYRTDTQY
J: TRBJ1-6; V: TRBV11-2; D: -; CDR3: ASSLGWGRMSPLH
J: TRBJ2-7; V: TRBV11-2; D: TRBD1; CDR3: ASSYRDRAGEQY
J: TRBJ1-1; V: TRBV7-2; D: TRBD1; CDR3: ASSWTGRNTEAF
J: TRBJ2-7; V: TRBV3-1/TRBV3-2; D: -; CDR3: ASSQDLQGPYEQY